This T cell receptor beta chain was identified in a study of cytomegalovirus exposure and HLA in healthy donors. In the study overall: The 110 or so validation repertoires used the same platform as the roughly 670 first-cohort repertoires, a later analysis reported. Notes on the study in general: A few CMV-associated chains were confirmed in vitro to be specific for CMV antigens.

Worth noting for this clone: The antigen is unknown.

Trimming removed 8 bases from V and 3 bases from J, with 8 bases in between. Germline V gene sequence: CDR1 MNHNS, CDR2 SASEGT. The CDR3 extends over 12 amino acids. TCRdb keeps only in-frame clones here, not all; method: immunoSEQ multiplex PCR. This sample has some 140,000 clones; approximately 84% occur once, and the top ten carry almost 1.5%. This clonotype was obtained from a woman between 25 and 40 years old in good health and CMV-seronegative. The chain joins TRBV6-1 to TRBJ2-1; D unclear. The sample was PBMCs. CDR3 nucleotides: TGTGCCAGCGGAGTTATCTACAATGAGCAGTTCTTC. Translating it yields CASGVIYNEQFF.